This T cell receptor (beta chain) was sequenced for a study of response to subunit inactivated influenza vaccine. TCRdb used MiXCR to reprocess the RT-PCR reads, holding one entry per CDR3 protein. Of hundreds of thousands of distinct CDR3 sequences in the sample, under 9% were seen once. Trimming removed 1 base from V and 5 bases from J, with 12 bases in between. This CDR3 has 14 amino acids. Germline-derived CDR1 and CDR2 are SGHRS and YFSETQ. This clonotype was counted between two and nine times. This specimen was PBMCs from blood, taken approximately 25 months after vaccination. This receptor was taken from a man aged 45-69 years who received an inactivated influenza vaccine. This chain connects TRBV5-1 to TRBJ2-5, with D perhaps TRBD2 (5 bases). CDR3 DNA: TGCGCCAGCAGCTTGAATGAGGGCTGGGAGACCCAGTACTTC. It yields the protein CASSLNEGWETQYF.